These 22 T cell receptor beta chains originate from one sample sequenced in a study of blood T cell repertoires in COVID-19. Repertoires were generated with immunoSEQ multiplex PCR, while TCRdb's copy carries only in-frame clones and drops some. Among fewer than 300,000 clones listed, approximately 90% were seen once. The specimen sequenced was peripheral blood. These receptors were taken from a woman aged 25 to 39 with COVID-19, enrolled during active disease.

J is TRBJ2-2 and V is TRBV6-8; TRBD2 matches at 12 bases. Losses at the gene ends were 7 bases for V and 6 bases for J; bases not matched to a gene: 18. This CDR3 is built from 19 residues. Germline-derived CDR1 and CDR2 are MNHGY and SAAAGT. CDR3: CASTLGASGRVVDPGELFF. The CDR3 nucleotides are TGTGCCAGCACCCTGGGGGCTAGCGGGAGGGTCGTTGATCCCGGGGAGCTGTTTTTT.

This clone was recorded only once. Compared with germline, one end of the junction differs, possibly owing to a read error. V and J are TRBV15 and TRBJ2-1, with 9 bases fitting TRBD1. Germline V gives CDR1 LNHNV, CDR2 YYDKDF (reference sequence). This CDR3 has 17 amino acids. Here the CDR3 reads CATSPQGGTGIYSEQFF. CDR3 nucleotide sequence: TGTGCCACCAGCCCCCAAGGTGGGACAGGGATTTACAGTGAGCAGTTCTTC.

CDR3 nucleotides: TGTGCCAGCAGCCGCAGAACGGGCGGGAACTCCTACAATGAGCAGTTCTTC. It specifies CASSRRTGGNSYNEQFF. This chain joins TRBV3-1 (or the pseudogene TRBV3-2) and TRBJ2-1, with D possibly TRBD2 on 6 matching bases. Per the germline V gene, CDR1 is LGHDT and CDR2 is YNNKEL (reference sequence). The V end lost 4 bases, the J end lost 0 bases, and 16 bases lay between the germline ends. The length of the CDR3 is 17 residues.

For the CDR3, the DNA is TGCGCCAGCAGCTTGGCAGGGGGCCTTCCCCAGGAGCAGTACTTC. This sequence encodes CASSLAGGLPQEQYF. The genes are TRBV5-1 and TRBJ2-7; TRBD1 matches at 8 bases. The CDR3 length is 15 residues. Germline V gene sequence: CDR1 SGHRS, CDR2 YFSETQ. Trimming took 0 bases from V and 7 from J; bases not matched to a gene: 9.

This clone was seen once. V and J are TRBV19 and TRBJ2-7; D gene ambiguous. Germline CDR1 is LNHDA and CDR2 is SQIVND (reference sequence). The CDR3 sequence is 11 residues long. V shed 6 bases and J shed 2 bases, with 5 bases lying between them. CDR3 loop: CASRSAYEQYF. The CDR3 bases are TGTGCCAGTAGATCTGCCTACGAGCAGTACTTC.

CDR3 region: CASSLVGGGPLEQYF. CDR3 sequence (DNA): TGCGCCAGCAGCTTGGTTGGGGGAGGGCCGCTCGAGCAGTACTTC. The chain recombines TRBV5-1 with TRBJ2-7; 7 bases map to TRBD2. This CDR3 has 15 residues. Trimming at V came to 0 bases and at J to 6 bases, leaving 9 bases not matched to a gene. CDR1 and CDR2 (germline): SGHRS, YFSETQ.

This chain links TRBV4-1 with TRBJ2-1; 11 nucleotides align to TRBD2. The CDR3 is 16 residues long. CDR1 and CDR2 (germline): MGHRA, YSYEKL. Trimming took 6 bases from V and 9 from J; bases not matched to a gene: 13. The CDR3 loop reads CASRRVDSGRVGEQFF. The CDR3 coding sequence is TGCGCCAGCAGACGGGTGGATAGCGGGAGGGTGGGTGAGCAGTTCTTC.

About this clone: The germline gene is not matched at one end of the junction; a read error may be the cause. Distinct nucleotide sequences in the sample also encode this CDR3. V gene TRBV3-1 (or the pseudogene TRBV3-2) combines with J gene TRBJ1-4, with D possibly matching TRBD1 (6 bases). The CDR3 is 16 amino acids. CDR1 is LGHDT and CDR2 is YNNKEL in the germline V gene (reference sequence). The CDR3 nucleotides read TGTGCTAGCAGCCGAACCACCGACAGGAGTAATGAAAAACTGTTTTTT. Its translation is CASSRTTDRSNEKLFF.

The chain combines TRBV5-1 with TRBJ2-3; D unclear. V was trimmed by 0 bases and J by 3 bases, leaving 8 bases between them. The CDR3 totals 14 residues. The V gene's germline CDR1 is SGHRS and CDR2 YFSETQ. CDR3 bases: TGCGCCAGCAGCTTGGAACCTATAACAGATACGCAGTATTTT. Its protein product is CASSLEPITDTQYF.

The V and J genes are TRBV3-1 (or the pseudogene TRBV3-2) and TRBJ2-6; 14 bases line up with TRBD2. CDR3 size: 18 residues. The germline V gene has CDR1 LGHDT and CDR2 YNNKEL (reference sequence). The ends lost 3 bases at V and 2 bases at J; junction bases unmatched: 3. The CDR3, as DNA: TGTGCCAGCAGCCACCCGGGACTAGCGGGAGCTGGGGCCAACGTCCTGACTTTC. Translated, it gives CASSHPGLAGAGANVLTF.

CDR3 region: CAISDETSMDTQYF. CDR3 coding DNA: TGTGCCATCAGTGATGAAACTAGCATGGATACGCAGTATTTT. This chain uses TRBV10-3 with TRBJ2-3, with a weak D call TRBD2 (6 bases). V was clipped by 3 bases and J by 6 bases, with 13 bases between them. Per germline, CDR1 ENHRY and CDR2 SYGVKD. This CDR3 comprises 14 residues.

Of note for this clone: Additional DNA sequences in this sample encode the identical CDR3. The CDR3 DNA follows: TGTGCCAGCAGTTTAAACAGGGGAGATCAGCCCCAGCATTTT. Its translation: CASSLNRGDQPQHF. The chain employs TRBV27 and TRBJ1-5, with 7 bases identical to TRBD1. CDR1 is MNHEY, CDR2 SMNVEV, per germline (reference sequence). This CDR3 region has 14 residues. V shed 2 bases, J shed 5 bases, and the junction held 3 bases outside the gene matches.

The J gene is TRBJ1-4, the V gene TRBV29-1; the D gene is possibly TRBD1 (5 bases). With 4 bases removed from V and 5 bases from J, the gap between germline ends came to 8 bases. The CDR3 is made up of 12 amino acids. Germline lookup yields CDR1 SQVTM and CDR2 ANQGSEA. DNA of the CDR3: TGCAGCGTTGGAAGACAGAATGAAAAACTGTTTTTT. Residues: CSVGRQNEKLFF.

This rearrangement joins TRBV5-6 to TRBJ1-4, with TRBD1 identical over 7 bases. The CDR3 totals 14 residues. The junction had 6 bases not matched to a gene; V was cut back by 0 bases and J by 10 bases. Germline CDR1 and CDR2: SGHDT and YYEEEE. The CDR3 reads CASSLDRGDVKLFF. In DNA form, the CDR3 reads TGTGCCAGCAGCTTGGACAGGGGTGATGTAAAACTGTTTTTT.

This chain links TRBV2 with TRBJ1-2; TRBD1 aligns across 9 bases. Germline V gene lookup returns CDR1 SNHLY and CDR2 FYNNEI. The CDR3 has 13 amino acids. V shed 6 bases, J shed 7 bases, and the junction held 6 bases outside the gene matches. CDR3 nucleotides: TGTGCCAGCAGCGCTACAGGGGGCGGTGGCTACACCTTC. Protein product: CASSATGGGGYTF.

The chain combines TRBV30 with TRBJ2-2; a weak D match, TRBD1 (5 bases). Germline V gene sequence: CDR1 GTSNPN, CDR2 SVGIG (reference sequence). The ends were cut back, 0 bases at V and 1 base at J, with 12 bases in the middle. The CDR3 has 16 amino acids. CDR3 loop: CAWSVLDRGNTGELFF. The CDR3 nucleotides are TGTGCCTGGAGTGTACTGGATAGGGGGAACACCGGGGAGCTGTTTTTT.

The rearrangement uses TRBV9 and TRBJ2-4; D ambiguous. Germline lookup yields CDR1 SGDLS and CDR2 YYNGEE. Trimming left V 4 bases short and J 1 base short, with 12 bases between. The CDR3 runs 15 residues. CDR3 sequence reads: CASSPPGNAKNIQYF. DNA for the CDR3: TGTGCCAGCAGCCCCCCGGGTAATGCCAAAAACATTCAGTACTTC.

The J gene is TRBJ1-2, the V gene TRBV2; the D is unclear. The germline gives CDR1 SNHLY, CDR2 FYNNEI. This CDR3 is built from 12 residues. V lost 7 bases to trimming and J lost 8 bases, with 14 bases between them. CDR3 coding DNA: TGTGCCAGCATCCCGGAGGGTATCGGCTACACCTTC. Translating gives CASIPEGIGYTF.

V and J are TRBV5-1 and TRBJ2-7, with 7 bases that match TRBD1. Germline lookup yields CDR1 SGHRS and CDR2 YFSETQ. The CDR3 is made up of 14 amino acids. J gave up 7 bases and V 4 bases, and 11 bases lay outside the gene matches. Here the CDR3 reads CASSLGRQGGEQYF. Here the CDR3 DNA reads TGCGCCAGCAGCCTGGGGAGACAGGGTGGGGAGCAGTACTTC.

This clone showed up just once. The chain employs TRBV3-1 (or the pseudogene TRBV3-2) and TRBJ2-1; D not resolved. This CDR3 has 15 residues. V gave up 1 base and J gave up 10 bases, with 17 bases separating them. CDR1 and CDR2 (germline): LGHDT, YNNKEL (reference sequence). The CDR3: CASSQGGPNSGEQFF. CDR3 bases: TGTGCCAGCAGCCAAGGAGGCCCTAATTCCGGGGAGCAGTTCTTC.

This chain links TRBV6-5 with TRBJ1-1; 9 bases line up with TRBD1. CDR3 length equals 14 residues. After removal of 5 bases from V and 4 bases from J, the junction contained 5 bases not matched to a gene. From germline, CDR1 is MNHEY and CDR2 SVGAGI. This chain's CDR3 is CASSPGTGSTEAFF. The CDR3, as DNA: TGTGCCAGCAGTCCCGGGACAGGGAGCACTGAAGCTTTCTTT.

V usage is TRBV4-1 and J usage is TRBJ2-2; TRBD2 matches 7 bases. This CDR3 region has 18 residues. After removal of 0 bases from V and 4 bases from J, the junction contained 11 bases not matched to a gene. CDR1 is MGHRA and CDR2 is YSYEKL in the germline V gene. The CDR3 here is CASSQDRLAAMGTGELFF. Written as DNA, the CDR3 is TGCGCCAGCAGCCAAGATAGGCTAGCGGCCATGGGCACCGGGGAGCTGTTTTTT.